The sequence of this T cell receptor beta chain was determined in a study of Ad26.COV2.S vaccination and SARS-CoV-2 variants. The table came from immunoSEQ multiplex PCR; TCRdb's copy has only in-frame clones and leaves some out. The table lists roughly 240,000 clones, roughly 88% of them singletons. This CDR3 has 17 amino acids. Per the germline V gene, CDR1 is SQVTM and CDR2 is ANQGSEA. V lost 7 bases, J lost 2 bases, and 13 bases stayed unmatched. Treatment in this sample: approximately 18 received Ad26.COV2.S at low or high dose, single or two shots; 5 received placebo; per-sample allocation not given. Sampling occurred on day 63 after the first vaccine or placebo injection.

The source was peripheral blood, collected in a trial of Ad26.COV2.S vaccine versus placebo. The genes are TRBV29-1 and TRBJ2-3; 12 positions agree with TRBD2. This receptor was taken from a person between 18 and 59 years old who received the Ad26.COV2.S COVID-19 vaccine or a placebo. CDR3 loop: CSGTYGLAGYSTDTQYF. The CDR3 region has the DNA TGCAGCGGGACATACGGACTAGCGGGGTACTCCACAGATACGCAGTATTTT.